The 28 T cell receptor beta chains given below trace back to one sample, sequenced in a study of T cell clonotyping in hematopoietic cell transplantation. TCRdb keeps only in-frame clones here, not all; method: immunoSEQ multiplex PCR. The sample shows approximately 15,000 clones, under 90% of them seen only once. The sequences come from PBMCs, collected 100 days after allogeneic stem cell transplant. The receptor source for this set is a male patient between 55 and 70 years old who had an allogeneic stem cell transplant from a related donor, so the T cells may come from the graft donor. Some clones in this sample may be carry-over from other donors' samples.

Written as DNA, the CDR3 is TGTGCCAGCAGCTTAGTCGACAGGGGGGTACAGCCCCAGCATTTT. Its protein is CASSLVDRGVQPQHF. The chain couples TRBV7-2 to TRBJ1-5; 9 bases align to TRBD1. J gave up 7 bases and V 1 base, and 5 bases lay outside the gene matches. CDR1 SGHTA and CDR2 FQGNSA come from the germline V gene. The CDR3 runs 15 residues.

This rearrangement joins TRBV5-1 to TRBJ2-2; tentative D call: TRBD2 (6 bases). The germline V gene has CDR1 SGHRS and CDR2 YFSETQ. The CDR3 has 17 residues. V was clipped by 4 bases and J by 4 bases, with 20 bases between them. The CDR3 reads CASSRGPTHGGTGELFF. CDR3 sequence (DNA): TGCGCCAGCAGCCGGGGTCCTACTCACGGGGGCACCGGGGAGCTGTTTTTT. The whole variable domain, filled in from reference TRBV5-1 and TRBJ2-2, reads KAGVTQTPRYLIKTRGQQVTLSCSPISGHRSVSWYQQTPGQGLQFLFEYFSETQRNKGNFPGRFSGRQFSNSRSEMNVSTLELGDSALYLCASSRGPTHGGTGELFFGEGSRLTVL.

This clone was found once. The chain carries TRBV6-1 and TRBJ1-1; no reliable D call. The germline CDR1 and CDR2 sequences are MNHNS and SASEGT. The V gene lost 7 bases and the J gene lost 5 bases, with 14 bases spanning the gap. This CDR3 is built from 13 residues. Written as DNA, the CDR3 is TGTGCCAGCACCCTGGAGCCGGAAACTGAAGCTTTCTTT. This sequence encodes CASTLEPETEAFF.

The chain has TRBV5-4 and TRBJ2-5; D gene ambiguous. The V end was cut by 0 bases, the J end by 5 bases, with 8 bases between. In germline, CDR1 is SGHNT, CDR2 YYREEE (reference sequence). The CDR3 sequence is 13 residues long. In DNA, the CDR3 is TGTGCCAGCAGCTTGGAAGGGCTGGAGACCCAGTACTTC. Translating it yields CASSLEGLETQYF.

The chain is built from TRBV4-2 and TRBJ2-7, with D maybe TRBD2 (5 bases). The V and J ends lost 3 bases and 5 bases respectively, with 17 bases between them. The length of the CDR3 is 15 residues. Germline lookup yields CDR1 LGHNA and CDR2 YNFKEQ. CDR3 amino acids: CASSQPFEGADEQYF. CDR3 DNA: TGTGCCAGCAGCCAGCCCTTCGAGGGAGCGGACGAGCAGTACTTC.

This rearrangement joins TRBV28 to TRBJ2-3, with TRBD1 matching 9 bases. Looked up from germline, CDR1 is MDHEN and CDR2 is SYDVKM. This CDR3 has 15 residues. The V gene end was trimmed by 5 bases and the J gene end by 4 bases; junction bases not matched to a gene: 7. The CDR3 region is CASSPPGQGADTQYF. The CDR3 bases are TGTGCCAGCAGTCCCCCGGGACAGGGCGCAGATACGCAGTATTTT.

The J gene is TRBJ1-3, the V gene TRBV28, with 7 bases matching TRBD1. CDR3 length: 12 residues. Germline V lookup: CDR1 MDHEN, CDR2 SYDVKM. V lost 5 bases to trimming and J lost 7 bases; unmatched junction nucleotides: 2. CDR3 sequence (DNA): TGTGCCAGCAGTCCCAGGGGGAACACCATATATTTT. Translated: CASSPRGNTIYF.

This chain links TRBV10-1 with TRBJ1-1, with 10 bases matching TRBD1. CDR3 length equals 13 residues. The germline V gene has CDR1 WNHNN and CDR2 SYGVQD (reference sequence). With 7 bases clipped from V and 12 bases from J, the junction kept 11 bases outside the gene matches. The CDR3 DNA sequence: TGCGCCAGCACCCTGGGGGGACAGGGGATAACTTTCTTT. Translating gives CASTLGGQGITFF.

The V and J genes are TRBV7-6 and TRBJ2-1; TRBD1 matches at 7 bases. Germline V CDR1 and CDR2: SGHVS, FNYEAQ. V was clipped by 4 bases and J by 12 bases; unmatched bases: 9. The CDR3 runs to 13 residues. This CDR3 reads CASSSGPTGVQFF. The CDR3 nucleotides are TGTGCCAGCAGCTCAGGGCCTACAGGGGTGCAGTTCTTC.

This chain connects TRBV9 to TRBJ1-1, with a possible D match to TRBD1 (6 bases). The CDR3 runs 13 residues. Trimming took off 0 bases at V and 7 bases at J, with 10 bases between the two ends. From germline, CDR1 is SGDLS and CDR2 YYNGEE. The CDR3 here is CASSVVGQREAFF. The DNA of the CDR3 is TGTGCCAGCAGCGTAGTCGGACAGCGTGAAGCTTTCTTT. Full variable domain (rest looked up from reference TRBV9 and TRBJ1-1): DSGVTQTPKHLITATGQRVTLRCSPRSGDLSVYWYQQSLDQGLQFLIQYYNGEERAKGNILERFSAQQFPDLHSELNLSSLELGDSALYFCASSVVGQREAFFGQGTRLTVV.

The V call is TRBV2, the J call TRBJ1-2; D gene ambiguous. The CDR3 length is 11 residues. Deletions cut 8 bases from V and 6 bases from J, with 10 bases between. The germline V gene encodes CDR1 SNHLY and CDR2 FYNNEI. CDR3 nucleotides: TGTGCCAGCCGGCTGCGGAATGGCTACACCTTC. Residues: CASRLRNGYTF.

This clone is a singleton in its sample. The V and J genes are TRBV7-6 and TRBJ2-7; D possibly corresponds to TRBD1 (7 bases). The ends were cut back, 5 bases at V and 4 bases at J, with 12 bases in the middle. Germline loops: CDR1 SGHVS, CDR2 FNYEAQ. CDR3 length equals 13 residues. CDR3 bases: TGTGCCAGCAGCGGAGGGACAGCATACGAGCAGTACTTC. Translated: CASSGGTAYEQYF.

The CDR3 loop reads CASSPRTDTNTEAFF. CDR3 sequence (DNA): TGTGCCAGTAGTCCCAGGACAGATACGAACACTGAAGCTTTCTTT. This chain connects TRBV19 to TRBJ1-1; D is possibly TRBD1 (6 bases). V lost 5 bases and J lost 1, with 14 bases in between. From germline, CDR1 is LNHDA and CDR2 SQIVND (reference sequence). The CDR3 runs 15 residues.

This CDR3 reads CASSQGELNTEAFF. For the CDR3, the DNA is TGCGCCAGCAGCCAGGGTGAACTGAACACTGAAGCTTTCTTT. The chain links TRBV4-3 to TRBJ1-1; D remains ambiguous. This CDR3 region has 14 residues. Trimming removed 3 bases from V and 0 bases from J, with 8 bases in between. Germline V lookup: CDR1 LGHNA, CDR2 YSLEER.

The rearrangement links TRBV6-6 to TRBJ1-2, with no clear D. This CDR3 has 13 residues. V shed 8 bases and J shed 0 bases, with 10 bases lying between them. Germline V gene data show CDR1 as MNHNY and CDR2 as SVGAGI (reference sequence). CDR3 bases: TGTGCCAGCGGACTCACCCCTAACTATGGCTACACCTTC. This codes for CASGLTPNYGYTF.

In this sample, this clone turned up once. The gene calls are TRBV5-4 and TRBJ1-6; maybe TRBD1 (5 bases). Germline values: CDR1 SGHNT, CDR2 YYREEE (reference sequence). Trimming shortened V by 3 bases and J by 8 bases, and 15 bases separated the two germline ends. There are 15 residues in the CDR3. In DNA, the CDR3 is TGTGCCAGCAGCTGGGAAAAAAGGACATATTCACCCCTCCACTTT. This translates into CASSWEKRTYSPLHF.

The rearrangement joins TRBV28 to TRBJ1-5, with D maybe TRBD1 (5 bases). The CDR3 has 16 residues. With 5 bases removed from V and 2 bases from J, the gap between germline ends came to 16 bases. Germline assignment: CDR1 MDHEN and CDR2 SYDVKM. The CDR3 sequence: CASSQRGGVGNQPQHF. CDR3 in DNA: TGTGCCAGCAGTCAAAGGGGCGGGGTTGGCAATCAGCCCCAGCATTTT.

The V call is TRBV7-8, the J call TRBJ2-5, with TRBD2 matching 8 bases. V trimming: 0 bases; J trimming: 5 bases; junction bases outside the gene matches: 5. This CDR3 is 15 amino acids long. Germline V CDR1 and CDR2: SGHVS, FQNEAQ. CDR3 coding DNA: TGTGCCAGCAGCTTAGCCGGGGGGGCCAGTGAGACCCAGTACTTC. It is translated as CASSLAGGASETQYF.

V is TRBV7-2 and J is TRBJ2-5; the D is unclear. The ends were cut back, 5 bases at V and 9 bases at J, with 19 bases in the middle. The CDR3 consists of 14 residues. Germline-derived CDR1 and CDR2 are SGHTA and FQGNSA. CDR3 sequence (DNA): TGTGCCAGCAGCGAGAAGGGTGGAGCATTGGCCCAGTACTTC. Amino acids: CASSEKGGALAQYF. The variable domain in full, completed from reference TRBV7-2 and TRBJ2-5, reads GAGVSQSPSNKVTEKGKDVELRCDPISGHTALYWYRQSLGQGLEFLIYFQGNSAPDKSGLPSDRFSAERTGGSVSTLTIQRTQQEDSAVYLCASSEKGGALAQYFGPGTRLLVL.

This clone was picked up one time. The chain combines TRBV7-6 with TRBJ2-7; D is unresolved. Germline V gene sequence: CDR1 SGHVS, CDR2 FNYEAQ. Between the trimmed V and J ends, which lost 2 bases and 2 bases, there was a span of 7 bases. The CDR3 length is 13 residues. This chain's CDR3 is CASSLMQAYEQYF. The CDR3, as DNA: TGTGCCAGCAGCTTAATGCAGGCCTACGAGCAGTACTTC.

The chain has TRBV5-6 and TRBJ1-2, with 8 bases lining up with TRBD1. The length of the CDR3 is 14 residues. Germline loops: CDR1 SGHDT, CDR2 YYEEEE. With 4 bases clipped from V and 7 bases from J, the junction kept 9 bases outside the gene matches. The CDR3 nucleotides are TGTGCCAGCAGCATATGGACAGGGAGAGGTGGCTACACCTTC. Its translation is CASSIWTGRGGYTF.

This clone occurred once. The CDR3 bases are TGTGCCAGCAGCTTAGGTTACGGCAACTACGAGCAGTACTTC. As protein: CASSLGYGNYEQYF. This chain connects TRBV7-2 to TRBJ2-7; the D is unclear. CDR1 SGHTA and CDR2 FQGNSA come from the germline V gene. Between the trimmed V and J ends, which lost 1 base and 3 bases, there was a span of 10 bases. The CDR3 spans 14 residues.

The chain combines TRBV4-2 with TRBJ2-7, with D perhaps assigned TRBD1 or TRBD2 (5 bases each). This CDR3 comprises 15 residues. The V gene lost 0 bases and the J gene lost 6 bases, with 15 bases spanning the gap. The germline V gene has CDR1 LGHNA and CDR2 YNFKEQ. The CDR3 DNA follows: TGTGCCAGCAGCCAAGATCTAGGAGCAGGGAGCGAGCAGTACTTC. Its translation is CASSQDLGAGSEQYF.

V and J are TRBV19 and TRBJ2-1, with TRBD2 matching 12 bases. The germline CDR1 and CDR2 sequences are LNHDA and SQIVND (reference sequence). V gave up 3 bases and J gave up 4 bases; unmatched junction bases: 1. The CDR3 runs 15 residues. Written as DNA, the CDR3 is TGTGCCAGTAGTATGACTAGCGGGGGATACAATGAGCAGTTCTTC. Translated, it gives CASSMTSGGYNEQFF.

V and J are TRBV21-1 and TRBJ1-5. TRBV21-1 is flagged as a pseudogene. The CDR3 has 13 residues. The CDR3 protein is CASSKGGNQPQHF. The CDR3 region has the DNA TGTGCCAGCAGCAAAGGGGGTAATCAGCCCCAGCATTTT.

The chain uses TRBV6-5 and TRBJ1-5; tentative D call: TRBD1 (6 bases). The germline CDR1 and CDR2 sequences are MNHEY and SVGAGI. The CDR3 consists of 14 residues. The germline V and J ends were trimmed by 7 bases and 1 base, with 11 bases remaining between them. The CDR3 is CASNRVWSNQPQHF. DNA for the CDR3: TGTGCCAGCAACAGGGTTTGGAGCAATCAGCCCCAGCATTTT.

The V call is TRBV4-3, the J call TRBJ2-2, with 11 bases matching TRBD2. This CDR3 contains 15 residues. With V trimmed by 5 bases and J by 4 bases, 3 bases remained unmatched. Per the germline V gene, CDR1 is LGHNA and CDR2 is YSLEER. CDR3 DNA: TGCGCCAGCAGCTCCCTAGCGGGGGGCACCGGGGAGCTGTTTTTT. This codes for CASSSLAGGTGELFF.

J is TRBJ2-4 and V is TRBV14; no definite D call. From germline, CDR1 is SGHDN and CDR2 FVKESK. Trimming pared 4 bases from V and 6 bases from J, leaving 16 bases between. The CDR3 consists of 15 residues. CDR3 loop: CASSLVSGLGNIQYF. CDR3 sequence (DNA): TGTGCCAGCAGCCTCGTCTCGGGCCTTGGAAACATTCAGTACTTC. Complete variable domain (other parts from reference TRBV14 and TRBJ2-4): EAGVTQFPSHSVIEKGQTVTLRCDPISGHDNLYWYRRVMGKEIKFLLHFVKESKQDESGMPNNRFLAERTGGTYSTLKVQPAELEDSGVYFCASSLVSGLGNIQYFGAGTRLSVL.